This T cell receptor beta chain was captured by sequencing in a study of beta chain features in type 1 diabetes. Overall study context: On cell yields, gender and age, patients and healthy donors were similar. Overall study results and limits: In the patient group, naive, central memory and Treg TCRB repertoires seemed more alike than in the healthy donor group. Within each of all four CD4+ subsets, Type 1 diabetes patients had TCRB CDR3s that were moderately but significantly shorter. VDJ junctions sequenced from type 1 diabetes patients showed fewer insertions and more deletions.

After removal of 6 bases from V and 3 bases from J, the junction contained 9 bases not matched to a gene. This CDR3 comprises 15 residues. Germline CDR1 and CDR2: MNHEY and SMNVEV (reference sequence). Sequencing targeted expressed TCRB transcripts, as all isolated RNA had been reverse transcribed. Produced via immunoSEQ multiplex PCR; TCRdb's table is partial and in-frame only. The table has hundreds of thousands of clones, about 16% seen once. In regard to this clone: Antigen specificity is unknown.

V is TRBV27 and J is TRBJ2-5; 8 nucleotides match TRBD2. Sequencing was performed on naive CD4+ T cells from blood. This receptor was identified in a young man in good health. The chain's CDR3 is CASSRAGTRKETQYF. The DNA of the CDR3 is TGTGCCAGCAGCCGCGCCGGGACTAGAAAAGAGACCCAGTACTTC.